The clone carrying this T cell receptor (beta chain) was detected ten times or more. The data are from a study of T cells in Graves' hyperthyroidism and ophthalmopathy. Graves' hyperthyroidism was deemed stable given no ophthalmopathy progression within 18 months. Lactation, pregnancy, other autoimmune disease or uncontrolled infection excluded patients. The CDR3 runs 15 residues. Germline-derived CDR1 and CDR2 are MNHNS and SASEGT. With 7 bases clipped from V and 2 bases from J, the junction kept 7 bases outside the gene matches. Researchers took RNA transcripts and amplified the TCR beta CDR3 regions from them. A first-round RT-PCR of the TCR CDR3 used the HTBI primer set. TCRdb itself ran the multiplex PCR reads through MiXCR, one entry per CDR3 protein. Of some 350,000 distinct CDR3 sequences in the sample, around a quarter were seen once.

The sequenced sample was blood. The receptor comes from a man aged 50 to 60 with Graves' hyperthyroidism. The chain employs TRBV6-1 and TRBJ1-5; TRBD1 aligns across 8 bases. DNA of the CDR3: TGTGCCAGCAACGGACAGGGTAGTGGCAATCAGCCCCAGCATTTT. The encoded protein is CASNGQGSGNQPQHF.